The present TCR beta chain was sequenced within a study of T cells in tuberculosis. Study overall: Sequenced TCRs come from CD1B-GMM tetramer-binding T cells.

Method: immunoSEQ multiplex PCR; TCRdb's copy keeps in-frame clones and lacks some. Here the sample spans 50,000 or so clones, 70% to 90% being singletons. Thawed, overnight-rested PBMC were stained with GMM-loaded CD1B tetramer, viability dye and anti-CD3, then sorted. C32 glucose monomycolate from Rhodococcus equi was loaded onto the CD1B tetramers. CD14-expressing monocytes were removed from PBMC before cryopreservation and sorting. Tetramer-negative cells, roughly 100,000 per donor, were also sorted. The TCR originated in an adult woman with latent tuberculosis. What was sequenced was CD1b-GMM tetramer-negative cells sorted from PBMCs.

The CDR3 is CASSSGTGFFTEAFF. Written as DNA, the CDR3 is TGTGCCAGCAGCTCCGGGACAGGTTTTTTCACTGAAGCTTTCTTT. The chain employs TRBV7-8 and TRBJ1-1; 8 bases line up with TRBD1. V dropped 4 bases and J dropped 4; count of bases not matched to a gene: 8. This CDR3 contains 15 residues. Germline values: CDR1 SGHVS, CDR2 FQNEAQ.